The 29 T cell receptor beta chains below come from one sample, sequenced in a study of CD8 T cells in ankylosing spondylitis. From the 5' RACE reads, TCRdb called clonotypes with MiXCR, one entry per CDR3 protein. The table has approximately 180,000 distinct CDR3 sequences, 15% to 20% seen once. The specimen was blood, either unsorted or a sorted T cell fraction (not recorded which). The receptors come from a male donor between 5 and 35 years old with ankylosing spondylitis or in good health (not recorded which).

This rearrangement joins TRBV18 to TRBJ2-7; no definite D call. There are 14 residues in the CDR3. V was trimmed by 0 bases and J by 0 bases, leaving 6 bases between them. Germline CDR1 KGHSH, CDR2 LQKENI. The CDR3 DNA reads as TGTGCCAGCTCACCACCGGATAGCTCCTACGAGCAGTACGTC. Its protein product is CASSPPDSSYEQYV.

At least ten counts were recorded for this clonotype. This sequence joins TRBV29-1 and TRBJ2-3; maybe TRBD2 (5 bases). This CDR3 contains 14 residues. Germline V lookup: CDR1 SQVTM, CDR2 ANQGSEA. V was shortened by 5 bases and J by 5 bases, with 17 bases between the two germline ends. The CDR3 DNA reads as TGCAGCGTTCGGAGGATTGGCTCTGAAGATACGCAGTATTTT. Its protein is CSVRRIGSEDTQYF.

The V gene is TRBV6-6, the J gene TRBJ1-1, with no clear D. V was trimmed by 0 bases and J by 11 bases, leaving 7 bases between them. Germline CDR1 reads MNHNY; CDR2 reads SVGAGI (reference sequence). The CDR3 runs to 11 residues. CDR3 in amino acids: CASSYSGGAFF. As DNA, the CDR3 is TGTGCCAGCAGTTACTCGGGTGGGGCTTTCTTT.

This clonotype came up many times. The chain has TRBV24-1 and TRBJ1-2; D ambiguous. In germline, CDR1 is KGHDR, CDR2 SFDVKD. V was pared by 9 bases and J by 2 bases, with 12 bases between. The CDR3 consists of 13 residues. CDR3 sequence: CATGPDENYGYTF. The DNA for the CDR3 is TGTGCCACCGGACCTGACGAGAACTATGGCTACACCTTC.

This clonotype was counted ten times or more. The CDR3 nucleotides are TGCAGCGTTGAAGTTGGGCCAGCAGGGCAGTACTTC. Its translation: CSVEVGPAGQYF. The chain joins TRBV29-1 to TRBJ2-7; D is uncertain. CDR1 is SQVTM, CDR2 ANQGSEA, per germline. Trimming pared 1 base from V and 9 bases from J, leaving 13 bases between. The CDR3 spans 12 residues.

This clonotype came up many times. The genes are TRBV9 and TRBJ1-3; D is perhaps TRBD1 (5 bases). Germline values: CDR1 SGDLS, CDR2 YYNGEE. Trimming stripped 8 bases from V and 4 bases from J, with 16 bases between. The CDR3 consists of 14 residues. In DNA, the CDR3 is TGTGCCAGTGCGGGGGAGGTAACAGGAAACACCATATATTTT. Protein product: CASAGEVTGNTIYF.

At least ten counts were recorded for this clonotype. J is TRBJ2-5 and V is TRBV4-1; possible D gene TRBD1, 6 bases. This CDR3 is 14 amino acids long. V was pared by 3 bases and J by 5 bases, with 13 bases between. Germline CDR1 MGHRA, CDR2 YSYEKL. CDR3 protein: CASSQLQGGETQYF. The CDR3 DNA is TGCGCCAGCAGCCAGCTACAGGGTGGGGAGACCCAGTACTTC.

This clonotype was observed many times. The chain couples TRBV5-1 to TRBJ2-3, with 7 nucleotides matching TRBD2. The V gene end was trimmed by 3 bases and the J gene end by 4 bases; junction bases not matched to a gene: 8. This CDR3 has 15 residues. Germline values: CDR1 SGHRS, CDR2 YFSETQ. CDR3 in amino acids: CASSSSAGVADTQYF. The CDR3 region has the DNA TGCGCCAGCAGCTCCTCGGCGGGGGTGGCAGATACGCAGTATTTT. Looking up the rest from reference TRBV5-1 and TRBJ2-3 gives the full variable domain: KAGVTQTPRYLIKTRGQQVTLSCSPISGHRSVSWYQQTPGQGLQFLFEYFSETQRNKGNFPGRFSGRQFSNSRSEMNVSTLELGDSALYLCASSSSAGVADTQYFGPGTRLTVL.

This clonotype showed up many times. The V and J genes are TRBV3-1 and TRBJ1-1; the D is unclear. The CDR3 length is 11 residues. Trimming removed 4 bases at V and 4 bases at J, with 4 bases between. Germline V lookup: CDR1 LGHDT, CDR2 YNNKEL (reference sequence). This chain's CDR3 is CASSRGTEAFF. The CDR3 DNA is TGTGCCAGCAGCCGGGGCACTGAAGCTTTCTTT.

The chain recombines TRBV20-1 with TRBJ2-7; D tentatively reads TRBD1 or TRBD2 (5 bases each). The CDR3 loop spans 20 amino acids. Per the germline V gene, CDR1 is DFQATT and CDR2 is SNEGSKA (reference sequence). Trimming removed 2 bases at V and 2 bases at J, with 31 bases between. CDR3 sequence reads: CSARTAGGLLTGTLAYEQYF. CDR3 DNA: TGCAGTGCTAGAACGGCAGGTGGCCTCTTAACCGGGACGTTAGCCTACGAGCAGTACTTC.

The chain employs TRBV20-1 and TRBJ2-7, with 11 bases matching TRBD2. Per the germline V gene, CDR1 is DFQATT and CDR2 is SNEGSKA (reference sequence). The CDR3 consists of 14 residues. V lost 1 base and J lost 5; bases outside the gene matches: 4. Here the CDR3 reads CSARVASGRNEQYF. The DNA of the CDR3 is TGCAGTGCTAGAGTGGCTAGCGGGAGGAACGAGCAGTACTTC.

In its sample, this clonotype was seen many times. The gene calls are TRBV12-3 or TRBV12-4 and TRBJ2-3, with D perhaps matching TRBD1 or TRBD2 (5 bases each). Trimming shortened V by 7 bases and J by 6 bases, and 11 bases separated the two germline ends. The CDR3 sequence is 12 residues long. CDR3 DNA: TGTGCCAGCACCCTCTGGGGGGATACGCAGTATTTT. It codes for CASTLWGDTQYF.

Many counts were recorded for this clonotype. The genes are TRBV29-1 and TRBJ1-2; 8 bases fit TRBD1. The CDR3 is made up of 13 amino acids. In germline, CDR1 is SQVTM, CDR2 ANQGSEA. The V segment lost 6 bases and the J segment 1 base; nucleotides outside the gene matches: 4. CDR3 DNA: TGCAGCGTAAGGACAGGGAGTAACTATGGCTACACCTTC. This gives the protein CSVRTGSNYGYTF.

This clonotype was picked up many times. This chain links TRBV11-3 with TRBJ2-1; no definite D call. Germline-derived CDR1 and CDR2 are SGHNT and YENEEA. Trimming cost V 0 bases and J 9 bases, with 6 bases left between them. This CDR3 is built from 12 residues. CDR3 sequence: CASSLDPPEQFF. The CDR3 DNA reads TGTGCCAGCAGCTTAGATCCTCCTGAGCAGTTCTTC.

This clonotype was detected many times. J is TRBJ2-7 and V is TRBV2, with D possibly matching TRBD1 (6 bases). Germline values: CDR1 SNHLY, CDR2 FYNNEI. Trimming removed 6 bases at V and 2 bases at J, with 11 bases between. The CDR3 runs to 13 residues. This CDR3 reads CASSRTEAYEQYV. The DNA of the CDR3 is TGTGCCAGCAGCAGGACAGAAGCCTACGAGCAGTACGTC.

In this sample, this clonotype turned up a few times. V is TRBV6-5 and J is TRBJ2-5; D remains ambiguous. Trimming cost V 5 bases and J 2 bases, with 12 bases left between them. The CDR3 has 14 amino acids. Germline assignment: CDR1 MNHEY and CDR2 SVGAGI. The chain's CDR3 is CASSKRHNQETQYF. The CDR3 bases are TGTGCCAGCAGTAAGAGACACAATCAAGAGACCCAGTACTTC.

The V call is TRBV3-1, the J call TRBJ1-1; perhaps TRBD1 as D (5 bases). CDR1 is LGHDT and CDR2 is YNNKEL in the germline V gene (reference sequence). V was clipped by 6 bases and J by 4 bases, with 15 bases between them. The CDR3 contains 14 residues. In nucleotides, the CDR3 is TGTGCCAGCAGAGAGGGGCCGCCGAGCACTGAAGCTTTCTTT. Translated, it gives CASREGPPSTEAFF. The variable domain in full, with the rest retrieved from reference TRBV3-1 and TRBJ1-1, is DTAVSQTPKYLVTQMGNDKSIKCEQNLGHDTMYWYKQDSKKFLKIMFSYNNKELIINETVPNRFSPKSPDKAHLNLHINSLELGDSAVYFCASREGPPSTEAFFGQGTRLTVV.

The rearrangement joins TRBV30 to TRBJ1-2, with D unclear. The CDR3 loop spans 10 amino acids. The V end was cut by 5 bases, the J end by 0 bases, with 1 base between. The V gene's germline CDR1 is GTSNPN and CDR2 SVGIG (reference sequence). CDR3 in DNA: TGTGCCTGGGCTAACTATGGCTACACCTTC. Its translation is CAWANYGYTF.

This clonotype appeared many times. The chain is built from TRBV5-4 and TRBJ2-7; no firm D call. Germline V gives CDR1 SGHNT, CDR2 YYREEE (reference sequence). The V gene lost 0 bases and the J gene lost 6 bases, with 4 bases spanning the gap. This CDR3 is 11 amino acids long. The CDR3 DNA reads TGTGCCAGCAGCTTGGTAATCGAGCAGTACGTC. Encoded protein: CASSLVIEQYV.

This chain links TRBV10-3 with TRBJ2-7, with 7 positions matching TRBD2. There are 15 residues in the CDR3. Germline values: CDR1 ENHRY, CDR2 SYGVKD. J lost 4 bases, V lost 3 bases, and 9 bases had no gene match. CDR3 bases: TGTGCCATCAGTGATTCCCTGGCTAGCGGTTACGAGCAGTACTTC. This sequence encodes CAISDSLASGYEQYF.

This clonotype was seen many times. This rearrangement joins TRBV5-1 to TRBJ2-7, with D possibly being TRBD2 (6 bases). Trimming removed 0 bases at V and 3 bases at J, with 16 bases between. The CDR3 has 16 amino acids. CDR1 and CDR2 from the germline V gene are SGHRS and YFSETQ. CDR3 region: CASSLALAGSFYEQYF. The CDR3 DNA is TGCGCCAGCAGCTTGGCTCTTGCGGGGAGCTTCTACGAGCAGTACTTC.

This clonotype has ten or more counts. The chain links TRBV11-2 to TRBJ2-1; 11 bases match TRBD2. Germline V gene data show CDR1 as SGHAT and CDR2 as FQNNGV. With 2 bases clipped from V and 4 bases from J, the junction kept 7 bases outside the gene matches. This CDR3 spans 17 amino acids. The CDR3 loop is CASSLLASGRSYNEQFF. The CDR3, as DNA: TGTGCCAGCAGCTTATTGGCTAGCGGGAGGAGTTACAATGAGCAGTTCTTC.

This clonotype was counted ten times or more. This sequence joins TRBV6-6 and TRBJ1-1, with TRBD1 matching over 11 bases. Germline values: CDR1 MNHNY, CDR2 SVGAGI (reference sequence). The CDR3 is 17 residues long. After removal of 5 bases from V and 4 bases from J, the junction contained 12 bases not matched to a gene. CDR3: CASSKPWTGGAGTEAFF. CDR3 DNA: TGTGCCAGCAGTAAGCCCTGGACAGGGGGCGCCGGCACTGAAGCTTTCTTT.

This clonotype was counted at least ten times. The chain links TRBV7-8 to TRBJ1-1; 7 positions match TRBD1. Losses at the gene ends were 1 base for V and 6 bases for J; bases not matched to a gene: 2. Germline V gene data show CDR1 as SGHVS and CDR2 as FQNEAQ. The CDR3 length is 13 residues. The CDR3 loop reads CASSLGGGSEAFF. As DNA, the CDR3 is TGTGCCAGCAGCTTAGGAGGGGGCTCTGAAGCTTTCTTT.

This clonotype was counted at least ten times. V gene TRBV20-1 combines with J gene TRBJ2-5, with D perhaps TRBD1 (5 bases). Germline CDR1 DFQATT, CDR2 SNEGSKA (reference sequence). V gave up 0 bases and J gave up 1 base, with 12 bases separating them. The CDR3 runs 15 residues. This chain's CDR3 is CSARDLGRVQETQYF. The CDR3 DNA sequence: TGCAGTGCTAGAGATCTCGGCAGGGTCCAAGAGACCCAGTACTTC.

This clonotype has at least ten counts. The V call is TRBV27, the J call TRBJ1-5; D remains unclear. The V and J ends lost 0 bases and 7 bases respectively, with 13 bases between them. The CDR3 sequence is 15 residues long. Germline V gene data show CDR1 as MNHEY and CDR2 as SMNVEV (reference sequence). The CDR3 nucleotides are TGTGCCAGCAGTTTATCCTTACTCAGCCACCAGCCCCAGCATTTT. This sequence encodes CASSLSLLSHQPQHF.

This clonotype was detected ten times or more. The V call is TRBV10-2, the J call TRBJ1-6, with TRBD1 identical over 7 bases. The CDR3 covers 15 residues. V gave up 7 bases and J gave up 3 bases; unmatched junction bases: 6. Per germline, CDR1 WSHSY and CDR2 SAAADI. The CDR3 region is CASNKRDSYNSPLHF. DNA of the CDR3: TGCGCCAGCAATAAACGGGACAGCTATAATTCACCCCTCCACTTT.

This clonotype has a count of ten or more. V and J are TRBV6-5 and TRBJ2-5, with D hard to call. CDR3 length equals 15 residues. In germline, CDR1 is MNHEY, CDR2 SVGAGI. The V end lost 7 bases, the J end lost 2 bases, and 17 bases lay between the germline ends. CDR3 loop: CASTMSSRSQETQYF. CDR3 nucleotides: TGTGCCAGCACAATGTCGTCCCGTTCTCAAGAGACCCAGTACTTC.

This clonotype was counted at least ten times. This chain joins TRBV7-2 and TRBJ2-3, with 10 positions matching TRBD2. Germline trimming cut 5 bases from V and 0 bases from J; bases unmatched to any gene: 17. Germline values: CDR1 SGHTA, CDR2 FQGNSA. This CDR3 region has 20 residues. CDR3 region: CASSPRWLAGEGRSTDTQYF. The CDR3 nucleotides read TGTGCCAGCAGCCCCCGATGGCTAGCGGGAGAGGGTAGAAGCACAGATACGCAGTATTTT. Drawing the rest from reference TRBV7-2 and TRBJ2-3, the complete variable domain is GAGVSQSPSNKVTEKGKDVELRCDPISGHTALYWYRQSLGQGLEFLIYFQGNSAPDKSGLPSDRFSAERTGGSVSTLTIQRTQQEDSAVYLCASSPRWLAGEGRSTDTQYFGPGTRLTVL.